This T cell receptor beta chain emerged from a study of cytomegalovirus exposure and HLA in healthy donors. Study results and limitations: Most observed TCR sequences were rare, whereas some public TCRs were detected in many donors.

With respect to this clone: Its antigen remains unknown.

The PCR had 60 Vbeta and 13 Jbeta primers. How the authors handled the data: In a later analysis, about 11 million of some 80 million unique beta chains occurred in at least two donors. Here immunoSEQ multiplex PCR was the method, and the copy in TCRdb shows in-frame clones only, minus some. Clonal size and the V and J genes are those of that table, whereas D and trimming came from the DNA. The table includes hundreds of thousands of clones, roughly 82% detected once. CDR3 length: 16 residues. The ends were cut back, 0 bases at V and 2 bases at J, with 13 bases in the middle. Germline CDR1 reads SGHDT; CDR2 reads YYEEEE.

Sequencing was carried out using PBMCs. This sequence joins TRBV5-6 and TRBJ2-3; the D gene is possibly TRBD2 (5 bases). The TCR was taken from a man aged 40-49 years in good health and CMV-seropositive. CDR3 nucleotides: TGTGCCAGCAGCTTGGCCGGTGGAGGCCTCACAGATACGCAGTATTTT. As protein: CASSLAGGGLTDTQYF.